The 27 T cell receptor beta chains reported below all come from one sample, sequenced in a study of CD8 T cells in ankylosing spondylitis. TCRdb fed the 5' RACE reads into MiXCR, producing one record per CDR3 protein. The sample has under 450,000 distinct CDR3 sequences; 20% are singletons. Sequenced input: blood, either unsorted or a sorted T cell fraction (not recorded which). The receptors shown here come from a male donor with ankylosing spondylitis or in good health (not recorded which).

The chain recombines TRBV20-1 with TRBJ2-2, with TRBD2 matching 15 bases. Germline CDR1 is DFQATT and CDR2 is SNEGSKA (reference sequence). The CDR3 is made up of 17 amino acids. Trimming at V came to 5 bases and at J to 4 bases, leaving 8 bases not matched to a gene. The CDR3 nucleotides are TGCAGTGCTTGGACTAGCGGGGGGGCATCGTTCACCGGGGAGCTGTTTTTT. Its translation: CSAWTSGGASFTGELFF.

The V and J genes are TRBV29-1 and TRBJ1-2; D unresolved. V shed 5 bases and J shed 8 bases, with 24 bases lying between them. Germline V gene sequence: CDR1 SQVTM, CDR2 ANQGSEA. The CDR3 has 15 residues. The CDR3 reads CSVRGSELGAGGYTF. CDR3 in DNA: TGCAGCGTTCGGGGTTCCGAGTTGGGTGCGGGCGGCTACACCTTC.

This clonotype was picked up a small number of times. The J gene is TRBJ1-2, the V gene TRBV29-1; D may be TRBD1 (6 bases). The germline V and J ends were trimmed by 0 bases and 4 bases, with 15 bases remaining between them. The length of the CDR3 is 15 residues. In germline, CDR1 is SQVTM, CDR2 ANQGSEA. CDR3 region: CSVEDRTAPGYGYTF. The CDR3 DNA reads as TGCAGCGTTGAAGATAGGACAGCCCCGGGCTATGGCTACACCTTC.

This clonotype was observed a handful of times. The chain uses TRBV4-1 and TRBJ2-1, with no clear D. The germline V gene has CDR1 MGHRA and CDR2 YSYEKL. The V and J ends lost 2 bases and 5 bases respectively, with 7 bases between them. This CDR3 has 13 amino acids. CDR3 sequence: CASSQHTDNEQFF. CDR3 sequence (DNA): TGCGCCAGCAGCCAACACACAGACAATGAGCAGTTCTTC.

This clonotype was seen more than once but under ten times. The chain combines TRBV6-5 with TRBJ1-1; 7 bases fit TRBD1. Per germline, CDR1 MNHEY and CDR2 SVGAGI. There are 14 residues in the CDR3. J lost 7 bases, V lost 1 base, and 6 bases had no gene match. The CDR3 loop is CASSYLTGNDEAFF. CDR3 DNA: TGTGCCAGCAGTTACTTGACAGGGAACGATGAAGCTTTCTTT.

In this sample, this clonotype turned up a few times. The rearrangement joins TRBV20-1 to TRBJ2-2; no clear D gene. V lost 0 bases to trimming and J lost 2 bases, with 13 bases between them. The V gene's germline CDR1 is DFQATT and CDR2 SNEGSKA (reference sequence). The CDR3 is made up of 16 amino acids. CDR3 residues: CSARDMRYLNTGELFF. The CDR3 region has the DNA TGCAGTGCTAGAGATATGAGGTATCTAAACACCGGGGAGCTGTTTTTT.

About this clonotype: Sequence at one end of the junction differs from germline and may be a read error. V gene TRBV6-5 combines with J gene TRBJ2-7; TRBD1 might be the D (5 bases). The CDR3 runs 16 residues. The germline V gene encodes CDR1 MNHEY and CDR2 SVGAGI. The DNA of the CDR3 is TGTGCCAGCAGTTACTCGAACCTCGTCGGTTGGGGCGAGCAGAACTTC. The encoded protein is CASSYSNLVGWGEQNF.

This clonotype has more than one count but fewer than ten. CDR3 region: CATSEAGTRIGSYNEQFF. Here the CDR3 DNA reads TGTGCCACCAGTGAGGCCGGGACTAGGATCGGCTCCTACAATGAGCAGTTCTTC. The rearrangement joins TRBV24-1 to TRBJ2-1; 8 nucleotides align to TRBD2. CDR1 is KGHDR, CDR2 SFDVKD, per germline. There are 18 residues in the CDR3. V was pared by 4 bases and J by 0 bases, with 10 bases of the junction left unmatched.

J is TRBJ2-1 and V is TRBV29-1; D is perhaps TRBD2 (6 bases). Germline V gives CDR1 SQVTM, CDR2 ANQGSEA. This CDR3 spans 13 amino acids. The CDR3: CSVHGREYNEQFF. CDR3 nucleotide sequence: TGCAGTGTTCACGGACGGGAGTACAATGAGCAGTTCTTC.

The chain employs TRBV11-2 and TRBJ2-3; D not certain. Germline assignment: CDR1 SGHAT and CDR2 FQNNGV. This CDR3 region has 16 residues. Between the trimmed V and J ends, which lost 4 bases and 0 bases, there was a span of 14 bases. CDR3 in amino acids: CASSSAPSSSTDTQYF. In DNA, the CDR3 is TGTGCCAGCAGCTCGGCCCCCTCCTCTAGCACAGATACGCAGTATTTT.

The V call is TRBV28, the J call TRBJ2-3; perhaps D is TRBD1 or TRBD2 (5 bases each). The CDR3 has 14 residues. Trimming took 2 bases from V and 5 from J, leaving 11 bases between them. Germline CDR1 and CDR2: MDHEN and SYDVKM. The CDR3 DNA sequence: TGTGCCAGCAGTTTAGACGGGGCTGTAGATACGCAGTATTTT. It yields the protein CASSLDGAVDTQYF. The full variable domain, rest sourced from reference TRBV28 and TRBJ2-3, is DVKVTQSSRYLVKRTGEKVFLECVQDMDHENMFWYRQDPGLGLRLIYFSYDVKMKEKGDIPEGYSVSREKKERFSLILESASTNQTSMYLCASSLDGAVDTQYFGPGTRLTVL.

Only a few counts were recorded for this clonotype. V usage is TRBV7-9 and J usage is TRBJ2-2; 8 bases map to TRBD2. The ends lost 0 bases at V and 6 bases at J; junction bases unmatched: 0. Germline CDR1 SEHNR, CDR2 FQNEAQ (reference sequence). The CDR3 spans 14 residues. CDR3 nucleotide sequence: TGTGCCAGCAGCTTAGCGGGACTAGCCGGGGAGCTGTTTTTT. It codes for CASSLAGLAGELFF.

The CDR3 reads CASRGRQGGYEQYF. The CDR3 nucleotides are TGTGCCAGCAGGGGGCGGCAGGGGGGGTACGAGCAGTACTTC. The chain carries TRBV12-3 or TRBV12-4 and TRBJ2-7; D is perhaps TRBD1 or TRBD2 (7 bases each). This CDR3 has 14 amino acids. Trimming removed 6 bases from V and 4 bases from J, with 16 bases in between.

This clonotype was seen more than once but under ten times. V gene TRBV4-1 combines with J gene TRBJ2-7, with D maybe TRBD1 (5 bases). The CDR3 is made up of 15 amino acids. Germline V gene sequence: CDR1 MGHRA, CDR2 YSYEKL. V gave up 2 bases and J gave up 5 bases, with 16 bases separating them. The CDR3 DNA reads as TGCGCCAGCAGCCAAACGGACATATTAACCCACGAGCAGTACTTC. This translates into CASSQTDILTHEQYF.

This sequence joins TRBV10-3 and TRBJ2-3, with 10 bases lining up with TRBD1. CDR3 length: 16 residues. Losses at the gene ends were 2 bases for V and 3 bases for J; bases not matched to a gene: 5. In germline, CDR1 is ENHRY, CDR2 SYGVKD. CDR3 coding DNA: TGTGCCATCAGTGAGAGGACAGGGGGATTGACAGATACGCAGTATTTT. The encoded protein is CAISERTGGLTDTQYF.

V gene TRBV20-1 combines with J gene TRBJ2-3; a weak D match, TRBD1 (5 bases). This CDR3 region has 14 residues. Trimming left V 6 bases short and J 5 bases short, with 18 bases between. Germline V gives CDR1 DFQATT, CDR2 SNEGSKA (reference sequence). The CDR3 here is CSALWTTSRDTQYF. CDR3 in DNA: TGCAGTGCCCTCTGGACAACCTCACGAGATACGCAGTATTTT.

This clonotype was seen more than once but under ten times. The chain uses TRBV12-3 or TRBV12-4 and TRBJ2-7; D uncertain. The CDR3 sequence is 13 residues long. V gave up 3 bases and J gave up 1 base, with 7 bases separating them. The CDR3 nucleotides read TGTGCCAGCAGTTTCCCAGATTCCTACGAGCAGTACTTC. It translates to CASSFPDSYEQYF.

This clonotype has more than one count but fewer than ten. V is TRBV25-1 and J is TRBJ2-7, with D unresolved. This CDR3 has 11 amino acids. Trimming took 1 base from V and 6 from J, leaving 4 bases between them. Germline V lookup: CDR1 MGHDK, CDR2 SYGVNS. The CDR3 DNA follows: TGTGCCAGCAGTGAATCAATCGAGCAGTACTTC. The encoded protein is CASSESIEQYF.

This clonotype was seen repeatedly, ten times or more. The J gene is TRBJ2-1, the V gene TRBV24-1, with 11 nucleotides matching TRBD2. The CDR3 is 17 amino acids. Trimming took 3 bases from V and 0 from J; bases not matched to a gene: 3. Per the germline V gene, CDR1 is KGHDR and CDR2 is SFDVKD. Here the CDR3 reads CATSDPGLADSYNEQFF. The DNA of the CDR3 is TGTGCCACCAGTGATCCGGGACTAGCGGACTCCTACAATGAGCAGTTCTTC.

The CDR3 protein is CASTSTALGNTEAFF. The CDR3 DNA reads as TGTGCCAGCACCTCGACAGCTTTGGGGAACACTGAAGCTTTCTTT. This chain uses TRBV12-3 or TRBV12-4 with TRBJ1-1, with D possibly being TRBD1 (5 bases). The V end was cut by 7 bases, the J end by 1 base, with 16 bases between. CDR3 size: 15 residues.

This CDR3 is CASSSQAGGLNTGELFF. The CDR3 DNA is TGTGCCAGCAGTTCACAAGCGGGGGGCCTGAACACCGGGGAGCTGTTTTTT. V gene TRBV6-5 combines with J gene TRBJ2-2; 9 bases agree with TRBD2. Per germline, CDR1 MNHEY and CDR2 SVGAGI. V lost 4 bases to trimming and J lost 1 base; unmatched junction nucleotides: 7. There are 17 residues in the CDR3.

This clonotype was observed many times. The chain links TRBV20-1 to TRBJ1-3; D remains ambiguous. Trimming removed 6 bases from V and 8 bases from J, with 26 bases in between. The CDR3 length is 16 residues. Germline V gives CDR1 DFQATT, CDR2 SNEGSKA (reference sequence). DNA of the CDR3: TGCAGTGCGCGAGAGGCTTCTTCTTTGTACTCCTACACCATATATTTT. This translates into CSAREASSLYSYTIYF.

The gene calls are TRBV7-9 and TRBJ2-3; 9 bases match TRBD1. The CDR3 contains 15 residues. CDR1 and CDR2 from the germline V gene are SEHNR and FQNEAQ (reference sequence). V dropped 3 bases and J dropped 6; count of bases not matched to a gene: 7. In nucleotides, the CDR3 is TGTGCCAGCAGCTTCACAGGGGGCTTAACGGATACGCAGTATTTT. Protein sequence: CASSFTGGLTDTQYF. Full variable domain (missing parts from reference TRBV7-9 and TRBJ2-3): DTGVSQNPRHKITKRGQNVTFRCDPISEHNRLYWYRQTLGQGPEFLTYFQNEAQLEKSRLLSDRFSAERPKGSFSTLEIQRTEQGDSAMYLCASSFTGGLTDTQYFGPGTRLTVL.

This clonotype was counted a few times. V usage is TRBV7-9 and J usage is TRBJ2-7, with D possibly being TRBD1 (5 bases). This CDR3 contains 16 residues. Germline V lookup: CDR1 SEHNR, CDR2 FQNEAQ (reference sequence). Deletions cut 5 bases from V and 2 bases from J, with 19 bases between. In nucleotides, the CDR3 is TGTGCCAGCAGCCCGGTTTTGGCAGGGAAGACCTACGAGCAGTACTTC. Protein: CASSPVLAGKTYEQYF.

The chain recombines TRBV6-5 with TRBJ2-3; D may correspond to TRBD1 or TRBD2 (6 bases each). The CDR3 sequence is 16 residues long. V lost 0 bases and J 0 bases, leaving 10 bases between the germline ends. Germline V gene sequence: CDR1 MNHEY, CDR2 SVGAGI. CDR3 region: CASSYSVGGSTDTQYF. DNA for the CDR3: TGTGCCAGCAGTTACTCGGTAGGGGGGAGCACAGATACGCAGTATTTT.

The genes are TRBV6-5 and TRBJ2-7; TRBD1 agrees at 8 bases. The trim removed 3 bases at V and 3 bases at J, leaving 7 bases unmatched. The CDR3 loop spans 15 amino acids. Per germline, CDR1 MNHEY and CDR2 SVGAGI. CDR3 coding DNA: TGTGCCAGCAGTTATTCGAGGGACAGGTACTACGAGCAGTACTTC. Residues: CASSYSRDRYYEQYF.

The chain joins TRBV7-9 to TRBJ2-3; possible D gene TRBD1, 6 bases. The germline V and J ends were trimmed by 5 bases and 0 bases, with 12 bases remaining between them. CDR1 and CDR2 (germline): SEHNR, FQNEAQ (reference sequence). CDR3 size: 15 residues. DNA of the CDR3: TGTGCCAGCAGCCAACAGGGTACTAGCACAGATACGCAGTATTTT. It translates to CASSQQGTSTDTQYF.